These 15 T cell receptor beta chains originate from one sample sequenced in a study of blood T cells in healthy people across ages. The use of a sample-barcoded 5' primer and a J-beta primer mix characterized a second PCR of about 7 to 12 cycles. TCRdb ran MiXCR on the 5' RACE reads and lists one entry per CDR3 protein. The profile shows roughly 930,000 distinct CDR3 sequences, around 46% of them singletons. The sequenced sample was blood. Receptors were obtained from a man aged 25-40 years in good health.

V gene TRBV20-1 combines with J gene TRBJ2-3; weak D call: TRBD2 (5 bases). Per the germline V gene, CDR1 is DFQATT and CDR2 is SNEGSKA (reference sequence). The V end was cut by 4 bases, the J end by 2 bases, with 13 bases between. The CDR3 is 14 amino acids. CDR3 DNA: TGCAGTGCTACGCCGGGATCCCCCACAGATACGCAGTATTTT. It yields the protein CSATPGSPTDTQYF.

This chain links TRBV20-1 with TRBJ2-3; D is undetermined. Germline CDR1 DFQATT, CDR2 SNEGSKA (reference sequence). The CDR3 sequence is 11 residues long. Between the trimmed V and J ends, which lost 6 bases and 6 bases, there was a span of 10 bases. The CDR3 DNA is TGCAGTGCCCTCTCTAAGGATACGCAGTATTTT. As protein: CSALSKDTQYF.

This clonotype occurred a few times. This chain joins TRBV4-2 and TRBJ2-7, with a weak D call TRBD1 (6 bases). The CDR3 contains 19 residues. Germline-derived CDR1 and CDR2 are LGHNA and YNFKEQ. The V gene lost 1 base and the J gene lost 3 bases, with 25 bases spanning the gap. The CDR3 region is CASSQVVDSRFLDFYEQYF. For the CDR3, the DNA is TGTGCCAGCAGCCAAGTAGTGGACAGCCGGTTTTTGGATTTCTACGAGCAGTACTTC.

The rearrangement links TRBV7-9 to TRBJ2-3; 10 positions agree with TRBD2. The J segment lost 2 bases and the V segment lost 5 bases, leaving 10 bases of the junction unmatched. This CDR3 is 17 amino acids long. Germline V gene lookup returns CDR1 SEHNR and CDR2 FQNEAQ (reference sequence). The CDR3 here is CASSPSLAGAHTDTQYF. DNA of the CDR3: TGTGCCAGCAGCCCGTCCCTAGCGGGGGCGCACACAGATACGCAGTATTTT. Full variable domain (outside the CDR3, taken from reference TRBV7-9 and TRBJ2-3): DTGVSQNPRHKITKRGQNVTFRCDPISEHNRLYWYRQTLGQGPEFLTYFQNEAQLEKSRLLSDRFSAERPKGSFSTLEIQRTEQGDSAMYLCASSPSLAGAHTDTQYFGPGTRLTVL.

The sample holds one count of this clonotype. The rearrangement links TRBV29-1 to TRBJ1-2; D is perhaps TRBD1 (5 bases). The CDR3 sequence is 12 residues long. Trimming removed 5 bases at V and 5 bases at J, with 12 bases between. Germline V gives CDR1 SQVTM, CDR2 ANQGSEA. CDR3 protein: CSVMTDGYGYTF. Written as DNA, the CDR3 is TGCAGCGTTATGACAGATGGATATGGCTACACCTTC.

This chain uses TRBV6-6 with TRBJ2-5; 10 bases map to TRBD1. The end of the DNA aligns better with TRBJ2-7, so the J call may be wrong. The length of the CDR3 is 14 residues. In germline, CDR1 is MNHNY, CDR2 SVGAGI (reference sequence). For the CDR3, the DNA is TGTGCCAGCAGTTACGGGACAGGGGATAGCGAGCAGTACTTC. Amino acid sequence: CASSYGTGDSEQYF.

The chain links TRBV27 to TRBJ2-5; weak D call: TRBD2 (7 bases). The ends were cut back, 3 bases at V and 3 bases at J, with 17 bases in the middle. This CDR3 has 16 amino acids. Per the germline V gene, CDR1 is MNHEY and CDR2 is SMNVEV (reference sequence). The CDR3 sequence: CASSLEGGTNKETQYF. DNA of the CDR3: TGTGCCAGCAGTTTGGAAGGGGGGACTAACAAAGAGACCCAGTACTTC.

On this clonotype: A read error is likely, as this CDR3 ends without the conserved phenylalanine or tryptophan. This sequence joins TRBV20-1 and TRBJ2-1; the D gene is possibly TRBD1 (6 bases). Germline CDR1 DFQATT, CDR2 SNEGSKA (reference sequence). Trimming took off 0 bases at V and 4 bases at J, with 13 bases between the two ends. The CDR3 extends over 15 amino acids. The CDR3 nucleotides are TGCAGTGCTAGAGATACAACAGGGTCATACAATGAGCAGTTCTGC. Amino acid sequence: CSARDTTGSYNEQFC.

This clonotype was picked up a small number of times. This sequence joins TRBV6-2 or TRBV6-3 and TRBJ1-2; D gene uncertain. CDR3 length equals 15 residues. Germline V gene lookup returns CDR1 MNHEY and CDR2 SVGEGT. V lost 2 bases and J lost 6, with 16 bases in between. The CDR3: CASSYRPRDRDGYTF. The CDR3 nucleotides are TGTGCCAGCAGTTACCGTCCCCGGGATCGGGATGGCTACACCTTC.

Here the CDR3 DNA reads TGTGCCAGCAGCTTTCGGGGAGGCCACGAGCAGTACTTC. Translation: CASSFRGGHEQYF. The J gene is TRBJ2-4, the V gene TRBV5-6, with a possible D match to TRBD2 (6 bases). The closer fit of TRBJ2-7 to the DNA end suggests the J call may be wrong. The CDR3 runs 13 residues. The V gene's germline CDR1 is SGHDT and CDR2 YYEEEE.

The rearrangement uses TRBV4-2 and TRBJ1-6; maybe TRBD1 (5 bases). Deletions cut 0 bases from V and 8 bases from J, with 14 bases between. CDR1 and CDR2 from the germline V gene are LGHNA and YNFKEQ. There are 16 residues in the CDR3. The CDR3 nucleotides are TGTGCCAGCAGCCAAGAGGGTGGCAGGGCAGATTCACCCCTCCACTTT. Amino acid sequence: CASSQEGGRADSPLHF.

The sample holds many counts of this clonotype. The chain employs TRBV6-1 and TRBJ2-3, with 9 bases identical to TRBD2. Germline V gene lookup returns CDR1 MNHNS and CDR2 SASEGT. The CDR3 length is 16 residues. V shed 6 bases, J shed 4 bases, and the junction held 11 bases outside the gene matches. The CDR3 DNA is TGTGCCAGCAGGCCCCAGACTAGCGGATATCCAGATACGCAGTATTTT. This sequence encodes CASRPQTSGYPDTQYF.

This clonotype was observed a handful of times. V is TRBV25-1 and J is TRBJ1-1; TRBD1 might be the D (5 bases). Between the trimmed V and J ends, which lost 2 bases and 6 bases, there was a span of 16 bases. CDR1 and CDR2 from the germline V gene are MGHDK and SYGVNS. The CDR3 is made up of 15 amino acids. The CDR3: CASSEGGGVFSEAFF. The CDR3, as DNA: TGTGCCAGCAGTGAAGGGGGTGGGGTTTTCTCTGAAGCTTTCTTT.

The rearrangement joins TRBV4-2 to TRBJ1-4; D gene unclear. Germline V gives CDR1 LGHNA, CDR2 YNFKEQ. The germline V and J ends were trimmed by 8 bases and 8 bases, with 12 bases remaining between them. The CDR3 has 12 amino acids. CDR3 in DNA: TGTGCCAGCCGATACACGGGGGAAAAACTGTTTTTT. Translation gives CASRYTGEKLFF.

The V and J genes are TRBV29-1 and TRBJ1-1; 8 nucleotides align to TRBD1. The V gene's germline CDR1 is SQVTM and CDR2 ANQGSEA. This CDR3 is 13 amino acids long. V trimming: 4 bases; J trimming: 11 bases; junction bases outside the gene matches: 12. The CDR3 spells CSVAGQEGGEAFF. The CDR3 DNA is TGCAGCGTTGCGGGACAGGAGGGCGGTGAGGCTTTCTTT.